This entry lists 5 T cell receptor beta chains sequenced from one sample in a study of blood T cell repertoires in COVID-19. The data were produced by immunoSEQ multiplex PCR, yet TCRdb's version contains in-frame clones alone and is incomplete. The repertoire has some 400,000 clones, around 89% of them found once; the top ten carry roughly 1.1%. Material for sequencing was PBMCs or T cells enriched from blood (not recorded which). All receptors derive from a man between 25 and 39 years old who had recovered from COVID-19.

The chain links TRBV10-1 to TRBJ2-2; 7 bases match TRBD1. The V gene's germline CDR1 is WNHNN and CDR2 SYGVQD (reference sequence). V was pared by 6 bases and J by 6 bases, with 10 bases of the junction left unmatched. The CDR3 sequence is 15 residues long. CDR3 DNA: TGCGCCAGCAGCACAGGGGCCCTGACGCCCGGGGAGCTGTTTTTT. Encoded protein: CASSTGALTPGELFF.

V is TRBV5-6 and J is TRBJ2-7; 11 bases line up with TRBD1. Trimming at V came to 3 bases and at J to 6 bases, leaving 8 bases not matched to a gene. In germline, CDR1 is SGHDT, CDR2 YYEEEE. The CDR3 covers 15 residues. CDR3 coding DNA: TGTGCCAGCAGCTCTCCGGGACAGGGGGAACTCGAGCAGTACTTC. It translates to CASSSPGQGELEQYF.

V is TRBV29-1 and J is TRBJ2-5; tentatively, D is TRBD1 (6 bases). Germline V gives CDR1 SQVTM, CDR2 ANQGSEA. V lost 3 bases and J lost 9, with 20 bases in between. The CDR3 sequence is 14 residues long. CDR3: CSVDLFLGTSAQYF. The CDR3 coding sequence is TGCAGCGTTGACCTTTTCCTGGGGACATCGGCCCAGTACTTC.

The chain links TRBV5-4 to TRBJ2-7; 11 nucleotides align to TRBD2. The CDR3 has 15 amino acids. The V and J ends lost 2 bases and 7 bases, in that order; junction bases with no gene match: 8. The germline V gene encodes CDR1 SGHNT and CDR2 YYREEE (reference sequence). This chain's CDR3 is CASSFGTSGSWEQYF. CDR3 DNA: TGTGCCAGCAGCTTCGGGACTAGCGGTTCGTGGGAGCAGTACTTC. The full variable domain, its missing parts supplied by reference TRBV5-4 and TRBJ2-7, is ETGVTQSPTHLIKTRGQQVTLRCSSQSGHNTVSWYQQALGQGPQFIFQYYREEENGRGNFPPRFSGLQFPNYSSELNVNALELDDSALYLCASSFGTSGSWEQYFGPGTRLTVT.

V and J are TRBV28 and TRBJ1-4; TRBD1 matches 9 bases. CDR1 MDHEN and CDR2 SYDVKM come from the germline V gene. This CDR3 region has 15 residues. J lost 4 bases, V lost 5 bases, and 5 bases had no gene match. This CDR3 reads CASSRQGQGNEKLFF. CDR3 nucleotides: TGTGCCAGCAGTCGCCAGGGACAGGGTAATGAAAAACTGTTTTTT.